A single sample is the source of the 18 T cell receptor beta chains below, sequenced in a study of T-cell reconstitution after alpha-beta-depleted transplantation in children. TCRbeta library preparation incorporated unique molecular identifiers. TCRdb called the PCR reads again in MiXCR, with one record for every CDR3 protein. The sample holds about 170,000 distinct CDR3 sequences, around 10% seen once. This material consisted of PBMCs, taken before TCRalphabeta/CD19-depleted stem cell transplant. These receptors originate from a boy between 2 and 15 years old with acute myeloid leukemia, due to receive a stem cell transplant.

The V gene is TRBV5-5, the J gene TRBJ2-1; the D call may be TRBD1 or TRBD2 (5 bases each). Trimming removed 2 bases from V and 0 bases from J, with 18 bases in between. The CDR3 spans 18 residues. The germline gives CDR1 SGHKS, CDR2 YYEKEE (reference sequence). The CDR3 loop reads CASSFGLHRGGSYNEQFF. CDR3 nucleotides: TGTGCCAGCAGCTTTGGACTCCACCGGGGCGGCTCCTACAATGAGCAGTTCTTC.

This clonotype showed up many times. V gene TRBV20-1 combines with J gene TRBJ2-3; 11 nucleotides align to TRBD2. The germline gives CDR1 DFQATT, CDR2 SNEGSKA (reference sequence). The CDR3 sequence is 14 residues long. V shed 6 bases and J 6 bases; nucleotides not matched to a gene: 8. The CDR3 DNA sequence: TGCAGTGCCAATCTAGCGGGGGGAGTTGATACGCAGTATTTT. It is translated as CSANLAGGVDTQYF.

This clonotype was detected many times. V and J are TRBV7-9 and TRBJ2-7, with TRBD2 matching over 7 bases. V was pared by 4 bases and J by 3 bases, with 6 bases of the junction left unmatched. The CDR3 sequence is 14 residues long. Germline CDR1 is SEHNR and CDR2 is FQNEAQ (reference sequence). The CDR3 nucleotides are TGTGCCAGCAGCTGGGGCGGGAGTCTCTACGAGCAGTACTTC. It yields the protein CASSWGGSLYEQYF.

There are many counts of this clonotype. This chain links TRBV15 with TRBJ2-3; 9 bases map to TRBD1. The junction had 3 bases not matched to a gene; V was cut back by 4 bases and J by 4 bases. Per germline, CDR1 LNHNV and CDR2 YYDKDF (reference sequence). This CDR3 is built from 14 residues. Here the CDR3 DNA reads TGTGCCACCAGCATCGGACAGGGGCCAGATACGCAGTATTTT. This translates into CATSIGQGPDTQYF.

This chain joins TRBV3-1 and TRBJ2-4; D is ambiguous. This CDR3 is built from 18 residues. The V end was cut by 11 bases, the J end by 3 bases, with 29 bases between. The V gene's germline CDR1 is LGHDT and CDR2 YNNKEL (reference sequence). As DNA, the CDR3 is TGTGCCTCCTGCCAACAGTTCGGGTCCTTCCCGGTCAAAAACATTCAGTACTTC. Residues: CASCQQFGSFPVKNIQYF.

As for this clonotype: A much larger clone is a single base away; this may be a read error. This chain links TRBV28 with TRBJ2-7, with D possibly matching TRBD2 (5 bases). The germline V and J ends were trimmed by 6 bases and 8 bases, with 17 bases remaining between them. This CDR3 contains 13 residues. CDR1 MDHEN and CDR2 SYDVKM come from the germline V gene. The chain's CDR3 is CASSPGIWTQQYF. CDR3 nucleotide sequence: TGTGCCAGCAGCCCGGGGATCTGGACCCAGCAGTACTTC.

This clonotype occurred many times. The chain recombines TRBV27 with TRBJ2-1; D not certain. This CDR3 has 12 amino acids. V was cut by 9 bases and J by 2 bases, with 8 bases left in between. Germline V gene data show CDR1 as MNHEY and CDR2 as SMNVEV (reference sequence). For the CDR3, the DNA is TGTGCCAGTCTCGGACCCTACAATGAGCAGTTCTTC. It codes for CASLGPYNEQFF.

This clonotype was counted at least ten times. V usage is TRBV10-3 and J usage is TRBJ2-7, with 9 bases lining up with TRBD2. V dropped 8 bases and J dropped 5; count of bases not matched to a gene: 7. This CDR3 is built from 13 residues. Germline lookup yields CDR1 ENHRY and CDR2 SYGVKD. This chain's CDR3 is CAISRLAGNEQYV. The CDR3, as DNA: TGTGCCATCTCTCGGCTAGCGGGGAACGAGCAGTACGTC.

This clonotype came up many times. The V gene is TRBV20-1, the J gene TRBJ2-1, with 7 positions matching TRBD2. CDR1 and CDR2 from the germline V gene are DFQATT and SNEGSKA (reference sequence). This CDR3 is 9 amino acids long. The CDR3 bases are TGCAGGGGGGGGGTTGAGCAGTTCTTC. Translated, it gives CRGGVEQFF.

This clonotype showed up many times. For the CDR3, the DNA is TGTGCCAGCAGCTCCCGTCCGGACAGGCTTTTTTATGGCTACACCTTC. Translation gives CASSSRPDRLFYGYTF. The V gene is TRBV7-2, the J gene TRBJ1-2; TRBD1 aligns across 7 bases. The CDR3 has 16 residues. Germline trimming cut 4 bases from V and 5 bases from J; bases unmatched to any gene: 13. CDR1 and CDR2 from the germline V gene are SGHTA and FQGNSA. The full variable domain, in which reference TRBV7-2 and TRBJ1-2 provide the parts outside the CDR3, is GAGVSQSPSNKVTEKGKDVELRCDPISGHTALYWYRQSLGQGLEFLIYFQGNSAPDKSGLPSDRFSAERTGGSVSTLTIQRTQQEDSAVYLCASSSRPDRLFYGYTFGSGTRLTVV.

In its sample, this clonotype was seen many times. The CDR3 DNA is TGTGCCAGCTCACCACGAAGCAGCGCGGGACTAGCTAGAGATACGCAGTATTTT. Translating it yields CASSPRSSAGLARDTQYF. The V and J genes are TRBV18 and TRBJ2-3, with 9 nucleotides matching TRBD2. Trimming removed 1 base from V and 5 bases from J; junction bases left unmatched: 13. From germline, CDR1 is KGHSH and CDR2 LQKENI. The CDR3 sequence is 18 residues long.

This clonotype was detected ten times or more. This sequence joins TRBV20-1 and TRBJ1-6; the match to TRBD1 covers 7 bases. J lost 0 bases, V lost 5 bases, and 13 bases had no gene match. There are 18 residues in the CDR3. CDR1 and CDR2 from the germline V gene are DFQATT and SNEGSKA (reference sequence). CDR3 sequence: CSAGPGTDMSSYNSPLHF. The CDR3 bases are TGCAGTGCTGGCCCAGGGACAGACATGAGCTCCTATAATTCACCCCTCCACTTT.

The table lists this clonotype with a few counts. The chain has TRBV5-1 and TRBJ1-2; no firm D call. The germline V and J ends were trimmed by 1 base and 0 bases, with 22 bases remaining between them. The V gene's germline CDR1 is SGHRS and CDR2 YFSETQ. The CDR3 spans 19 residues. CDR3 residues: CASSLSGLPAGPTNYGYTF. The CDR3, as DNA: TGCGCCAGCAGCTTGTCTGGGTTACCGGCCGGGCCTACTAACTATGGCTACACCTTC.

This clonotype has a count of ten or more. The chain recombines TRBV5-1 with TRBJ1-4; D unclear. The CDR3 consists of 14 residues. The V gene lost 4 bases and the J gene lost 3 bases, with 10 bases spanning the gap. Germline V gives CDR1 SGHRS, CDR2 YFSETQ. The CDR3 DNA reads as TGCGCCAGCAGCCACCGGACCTCTAATGAAAAACTGTTTTTT. It specifies CASSHRTSNEKLFF. The complete variable domain, with remaining parts taken from reference TRBV5-1 and TRBJ1-4, reads KAGVTQTPRYLIKTRGQQVTLSCSPISGHRSVSWYQQTPGQGLQFLFEYFSETQRNKGNFPGRFSGRQFSNSRSEMNVSTLELGDSALYLCASSHRTSNEKLFFGSGTQLSVL.

This clonotype was seen at least ten times. The chain combines TRBV3-1 with TRBJ1-1; D is undetermined. CDR1 and CDR2 (germline): LGHDT, YNNKEL (reference sequence). V was trimmed by 1 base and J by 6 bases, leaving 6 bases between them. The CDR3 is made up of 12 amino acids. CDR3 residues: CASSQVGAEAFF. The CDR3 nucleotides read TGTGCCAGCAGCCAAGTGGGCGCTGAAGCTTTCTTT.

This clonotype was detected ten times or more. The V gene is TRBV20-1, the J gene TRBJ2-7, with 11 bases aligning to TRBD2. The CDR3 extends over 15 amino acids. The V gene's germline CDR1 is DFQATT and CDR2 SNEGSKA (reference sequence). Trimming cost V 0 bases and J 1 base; bases outside gene matches: 2. The DNA for the CDR3 is TGCAGTGCTAGAGATCGGACTAGCGGGTCCTACGAGCAGTACTTC. Protein sequence: CSARDRTSGSYEQYF.

This clonotype was counted at least ten times. The chain is built from TRBV28 and TRBJ2-1, with 9 positions matching TRBD2. Looked up from germline, CDR1 is MDHEN and CDR2 is SYDVKM. Trimming cost V 3 bases and J 0 bases; bases outside gene matches: 3. The CDR3 spans 16 residues. Written as DNA, the CDR3 is TGTGCCAGCAGTTTGTATAGCGGGAGCTCCTACAATGAGCAGTTCTTC. Protein sequence: CASSLYSGSSYNEQFF.

This clonotype appeared many times. The chain carries TRBV27 and TRBJ1-1, with D perhaps TRBD1 (6 bases). The CDR3 is 14 amino acids. V was clipped by 6 bases and J by 6 bases, with 17 bases between them. Looked up from germline, CDR1 is MNHEY and CDR2 is SMNVEV (reference sequence). In DNA, the CDR3 is TGTGCCAGCAGCCGCGCCGGGACACCAGCTGAAGCTTTCTTT. It is translated as CASSRAGTPAEAFF.